Listed below are T cell receptor beta chains from one sample, sequenced in a study of control samples from healthy donors and cancer patients. Clones were sequenced by immunoSEQ multiplex PCR, and TCRdb holds only the in-frame ones, with some missing. The table includes approximately 70,000 clones, 85% to 90% detected once. The source material was PBMCs. The receptor source for this set is a man aged 55-75 years with lung cancer. The CDR3 runs from the conserved cysteine through the conserved F or W. Fields, in order: clone size, V gene, D gene, J gene, CDR3 protein, CDR3 DNA. The D gene is left open where the match is weak. Where a row states a size, it is once, few, many or the class of an expanded clone; other rows omit it.

size: .
V: TRBV3-1/TRBV3-2
D: .
J: TRBJ1-1
CDR3: CASSPTQAAQNTEAFF
DNA: TGTGCCAGCAGCCCCACCCAAGCAGCACAGAACACTGAAGCTTTCTTT

size: .
V: TRBV11-2
D: .
J: TRBJ1-2
CDR3: CASSYSASYGYTF
DNA: TGTGCCAGCAGCTACTCAGCCTCCTATGGCTACACCTTC

size: .
V: TRBV18
D: .
J: TRBJ1-3
CDR3: CASSPGESGNTIYF
DNA: TGTGCCAGCTCACCAGGGGAATCTGGAAACACCATATATTTT

size: .
V: TRBV5-1
D: TRBD1
J: TRBJ2-5
CDR3: CASSVTGGYLQETQYF
DNA: TGCGCCAGCAGCGTTACAGGGGGGTACCTCCAAGAGACCCAGTACTTC

size: few
V: TRBV7-9
D: TRBD1
J: TRBJ1-5
CDR3: CASSRGQGTDSNQPQHF
DNA: TGTGCCAGCAGCCGAGGACAGGGGACAGATAGCAATCAGCCCCAGCATTTT

size: .
V: TRBV9
D: .
J: TRBJ1-2
CDR3: CASSPPVRVEGYGYTF
DNA: TGTGCCAGCAGCCCACCCGTCAGGGTAGAGGGCTATGGCTACACCTTC

size: once
V: TRBV20-1
D: .
J: TRBJ1-1
CDR3: CSARGAREAFF
DNA: TGCAGTGCTAGGGGAGCCCGAGAAGCTTTCTTT

size: .
V: TRBV7-8
D: .
J: TRBJ1-1
CDR3: CASSLLNGGNTEAFF
DNA: TGTGCCAGCAGCCTTCTGAACGGGGGCAACACTGAAGCTTTCTTT

size: .
V: TRBV7-2
D: .
J: TRBJ1-1
CDR3: CASSFQGPAAFF
DNA: TGTGCCAGCAGCTTTCAGGGACCTGCAGCTTTCTTT

size: once
V: TRBV5-5
D: .
J: TRBJ1-2
CDR3: CASSPTPGERPSNYGYTF
DNA: TGTGCCAGCAGCCCAACTCCAGGGGAAAGGCCATCTAACTATGGCTACACCTTC

size: once
V: TRBV25-1
D: .
J: TRBJ2-5
CDR3: CASSDAGRETQYF
DNA: TGTGCCAGCAGTGACGCAGGGAGGGAGACCCAGTACTTC

size: .
V: TRBV29-1
D: .
J: TRBJ1-3
CDR3: CSVQVSGNTIYF
DNA: TGCAGCGTACAGGTCTCTGGAAACACCATATATTTT

size: .
V: TRBV5-5
D: .
J: TRBJ1-2
CDR3: CASSARTDGDGYTF
DNA: TGTGCCAGCAGCGCTAGGACAGACGGGGATGGCTACACCTTC

size: .
V: TRBV10-3
D: TRBD1
J: TRBJ1-2
CDR3: CAISEAGGSGYTF
DNA: TGTGCCATCAGTGAGGCAGGGGGCTCCGGCTACACCTTC

size: .
V: TRBV5-1
D: .
J: TRBJ1-1
CDR3: CASSSRGGTEAFF
DNA: TGCGCCAGCAGCTCTAGGGGCGGCACTGAAGCTTTCTTT

size: .
V: TRBV27
D: .
J: TRBJ1-2
CDR3: CASSPTWGGANYGYTF
DNA: TGTGCCAGCAGTCCCACATGGGGTGGAGCTAACTATGGCTACACCTTC

size: .
V: TRBV7-9
D: .
J: TRBJ1-6
CDR3: CAATSGQGASPLHF
DNA: TGTGCCGCCACCTCGGGGCAGGGCGCTTCACCCCTCCACTTT

size: .
V: TRBV10-2
D: TRBD1
J: TRBJ1-1
CDR3: CASRFQGEDEAFF
DNA: TGCGCCAGCAGATTTCAGGGGGAGGATGAAGCTTTCTTT